This T cell receptor (beta chain) appears in the sequencing data of a study of radiotherapy plus CTLA-4 blockade in lung cancer. The wider study: Objective responses emerged in over 15% of patients, and around 29% attained disease control.

V was shortened by 4 bases and J by 2 bases, with 15 bases between the two germline ends. CDR3 length equals 15 residues. Germline loops: CDR1 SGHTA, CDR2 FQGNSA. This clone was detected once. Patients had chemo-refractory metastatic non-small-cell lung cancer and received focal radiation plus CTLA-4 blockade that used ipilimumab. TCRdb's table, derived via immunoSEQ multiplex PCR, lists solely in-frame clones and lacks some. The data hold roughly 66,000 clones, with over 75% observed a single time. Specimen: peripheral blood, collected from a patient treated with radiotherapy plus ipilimumab. The receptor comes from a human donor with non-small cell lung cancer who had a partial response to radiotherapy plus ipilimumab. The genes are TRBV7-2 and TRBJ2-7; possibly TRBD2 for D (5 bases). CDR3 DNA: TGTGCCAGCAGCTCGGCCGGGCGGGCCCCCTACGAGCAGTACTTC. It translates to CASSSAGRAPYEQYF.